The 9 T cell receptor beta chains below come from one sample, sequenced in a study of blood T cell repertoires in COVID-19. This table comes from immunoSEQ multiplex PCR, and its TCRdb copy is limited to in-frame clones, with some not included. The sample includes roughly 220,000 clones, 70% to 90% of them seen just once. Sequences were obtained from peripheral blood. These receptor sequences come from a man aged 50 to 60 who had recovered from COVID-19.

The CDR3 reads CASSLAGNNADTQYF. The CDR3 coding sequence is TGCGCCAGCAGCCTGGCGGGGAACAACGCAGATACGCAGTATTTT. The chain uses TRBV5-1 and TRBJ2-3, with a weak D call TRBD2 (6 bases). This CDR3 spans 15 amino acids. Germline V gives CDR1 SGHRS, CDR2 YFSETQ. The V gene lost 4 bases and the J gene lost 4 bases, with 16 bases spanning the gap.

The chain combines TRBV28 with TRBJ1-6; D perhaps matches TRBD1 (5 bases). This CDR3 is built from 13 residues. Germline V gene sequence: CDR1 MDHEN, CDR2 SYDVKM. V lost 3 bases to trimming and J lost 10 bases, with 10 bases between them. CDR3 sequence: CASSFAGSSPLHF. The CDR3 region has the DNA TGTGCCAGCAGTTTTGCAGGGTCATCACCCCTCCACTTT. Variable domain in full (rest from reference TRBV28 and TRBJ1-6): DVKVTQSSRYLVKRTGEKVFLECVQDMDHENMFWYRQDPGLGLRLIYFSYDVKMKEKGDIPEGYSVSREKKERFSLILESASTNQTSMYLCASSFAGSSPLHFGNGTRLTVT.

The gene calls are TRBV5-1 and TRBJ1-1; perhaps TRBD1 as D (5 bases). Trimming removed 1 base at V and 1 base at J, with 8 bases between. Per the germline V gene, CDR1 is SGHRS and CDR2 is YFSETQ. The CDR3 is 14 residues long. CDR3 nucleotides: TGCGCCAGCAGCTTGCACAGGTCGAACACTGAAGCTTTCTTT. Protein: CASSLHRSNTEAFF.

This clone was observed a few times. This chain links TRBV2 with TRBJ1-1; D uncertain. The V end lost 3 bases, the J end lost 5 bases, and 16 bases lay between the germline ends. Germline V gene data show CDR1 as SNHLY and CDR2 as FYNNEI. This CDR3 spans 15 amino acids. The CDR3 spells CASSDYQRRGTEAFF. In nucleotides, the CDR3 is TGTGCCAGCAGTGATTATCAACGAAGAGGGACTGAAGCTTTCTTT.

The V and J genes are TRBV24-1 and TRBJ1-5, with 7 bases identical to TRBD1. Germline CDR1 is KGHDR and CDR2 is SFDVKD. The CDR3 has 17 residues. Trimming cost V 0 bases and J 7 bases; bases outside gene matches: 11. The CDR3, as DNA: TGTGCCACCAGTGATTTGACTAAAACAGGGGTGAGGCAGCCCCAGCATTTT. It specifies CATSDLTKTGVRQPQHF.

The CDR3 loop reads CASSEYVSLAGGYFYEQYF. The CDR3 DNA is TGTGCCAGCAGTGAATATGTTTCGCTAGCGGGAGGTTATTTCTACGAGCAGTACTTC. The V and J genes are TRBV2 and TRBJ2-7; 11 nucleotides line up with TRBD2. The length of the CDR3 is 19 residues. Germline assignment: CDR1 SNHLY and CDR2 FYNNEI. Losses at the gene ends were 2 bases for V and 3 bases for J; bases not matched to a gene: 15.

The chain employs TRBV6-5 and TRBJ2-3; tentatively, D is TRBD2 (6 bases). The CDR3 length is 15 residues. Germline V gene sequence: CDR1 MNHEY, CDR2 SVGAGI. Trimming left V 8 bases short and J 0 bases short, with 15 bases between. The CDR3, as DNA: TGTGCCAGCGGTAGGACGGGAGTAAGCACAGATACGCAGTATTTT. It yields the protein CASGRTGVSTDTQYF.

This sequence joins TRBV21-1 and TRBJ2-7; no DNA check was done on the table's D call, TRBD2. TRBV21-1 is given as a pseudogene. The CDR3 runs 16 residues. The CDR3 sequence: CASSSHRTSGSYEQYF. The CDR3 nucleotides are TGTGCCAGCAGCTCCCACCGGACTAGCGGGAGTTACGAGCAGTACTTC.

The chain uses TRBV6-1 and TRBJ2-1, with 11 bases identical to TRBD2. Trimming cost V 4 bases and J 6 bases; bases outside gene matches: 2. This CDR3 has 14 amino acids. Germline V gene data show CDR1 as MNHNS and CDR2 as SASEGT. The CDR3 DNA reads TGTGCCAGCAGTGTAGCGGGAGGGTTCAATGAGCAGTTCTTC. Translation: CASSVAGGFNEQFF.